The rows below give T cell receptor beta chains drawn from one sample of a study of blood T cell repertoires in COVID-19. Clones were sequenced by immunoSEQ multiplex PCR, and TCRdb holds only the in-frame ones, with some missing. In the table there are around 94,000 clones, around four fifths of which are singletons. Sample: peripheral blood. The receptors originated from a man in his fifties with acute or convalescent COVID-19. Each CDR3 is given without its conserved first and last residue. The order of the fields is clone size, V gene, J gene, CDR3 protein. Clone size is not always given. Where it is, it says once, few, many or a class for expanded clones.

clone size: .
V gene: TRBV30
J gene: TRBJ1-1
CDR3 protein: AWTPGGRRNAEAF

clone size: .
V gene: TRBV19
J gene: TRBJ2-3
CDR3 protein: ASRASSTGGDTQY

clone size: .
V gene: TRBV6-2/TRBV6-3
J gene: TRBJ1-1
CDR3 protein: ASSPRPSTGGTEAF

clone size: .
V gene: TRBV19
J gene: TRBJ2-2
CDR3 protein: ASSTLGQGRAGELF

clone size: .
V gene: TRBV18
J gene: TRBJ2-7
CDR3 protein: ASSPTSGSSYEQY

clone size: .
V gene: TRBV7-2
J gene: TRBJ1-5
CDR3 protein: ASSLGSDRLDSNQPQH

clone size: .
V gene: TRBV5-1
J gene: TRBJ1-1
CDR3 protein: ASSPDRGGEAF

clone size: .
V gene: TRBV28
J gene: TRBJ2-1
CDR3 protein: ASRDFLDEQF

clone size: .
V gene: TRBV19
J gene: TRBJ1-2
CDR3 protein: ASTIGTANYGYT

clone size: .
V gene: TRBV3-1/TRBV3-2
J gene: TRBJ2-1
CDR3 protein: ASSQDTGMRGTYNEQF

clone size: .
V gene: TRBV6-5
J gene: TRBJ1-1
CDR3 protein: ASSYGGFNTEAF

clone size: once
V gene: TRBV9
J gene: TRBJ2-7
CDR3 protein: ASSSSTEISYEQY

clone size: .
V gene: TRBV7-8
J gene: TRBJ1-1
CDR3 protein: ASTSDRARTEAF

clone size: .
V gene: TRBV19
J gene: TRBJ1-1
CDR3 protein: ASSIPPTGGTEAF

clone size: .
V gene: TRBV11-1
J gene: TRBJ1-1
CDR3 protein: ASSFGREAF

clone size: .
V gene: TRBV28
J gene: TRBJ1-3
CDR3 protein: ASSFAGATGNTIY

clone size: once
V gene: TRBV6-5
J gene: TRBJ1-2
CDR3 protein: ASSYQGRGYT